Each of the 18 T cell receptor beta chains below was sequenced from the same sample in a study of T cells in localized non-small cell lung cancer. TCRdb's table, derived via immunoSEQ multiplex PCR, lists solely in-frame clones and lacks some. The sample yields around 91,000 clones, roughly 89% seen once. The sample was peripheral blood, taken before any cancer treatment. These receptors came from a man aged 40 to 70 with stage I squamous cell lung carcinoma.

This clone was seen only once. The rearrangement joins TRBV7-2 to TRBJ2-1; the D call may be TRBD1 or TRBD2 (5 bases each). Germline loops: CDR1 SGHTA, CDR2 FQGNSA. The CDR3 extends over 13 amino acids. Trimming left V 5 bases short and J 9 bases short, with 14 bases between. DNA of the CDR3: TGTGCCAGCAGCCGGGACCGCCTTGGTGAGCAGTTCTTC. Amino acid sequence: CASSRDRLGEQFF.

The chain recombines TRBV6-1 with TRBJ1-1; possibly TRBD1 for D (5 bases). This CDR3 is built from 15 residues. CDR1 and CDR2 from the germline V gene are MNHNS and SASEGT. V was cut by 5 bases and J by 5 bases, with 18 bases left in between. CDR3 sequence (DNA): TGTGCCAGCAGTCCTTCGAGGGGATGGGGGACTGAAGCTTTCTTT. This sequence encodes CASSPSRGWGTEAFF.

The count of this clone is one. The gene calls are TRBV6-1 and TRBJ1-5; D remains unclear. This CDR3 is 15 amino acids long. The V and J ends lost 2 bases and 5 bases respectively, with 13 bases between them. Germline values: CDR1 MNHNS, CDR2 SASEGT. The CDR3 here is CASSELPVGYQPQHF. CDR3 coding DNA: TGTGCCAGCAGTGAATTGCCGGTGGGCTATCAGCCCCAGCATTTT.

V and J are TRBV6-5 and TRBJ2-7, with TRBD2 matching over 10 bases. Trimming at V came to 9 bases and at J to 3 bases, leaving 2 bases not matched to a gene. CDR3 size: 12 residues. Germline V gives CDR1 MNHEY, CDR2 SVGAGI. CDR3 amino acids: CASKRGGYEQYF. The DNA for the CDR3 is TGTGCCAGTAAGCGGGGGGGCTACGAGCAGTACTTC.

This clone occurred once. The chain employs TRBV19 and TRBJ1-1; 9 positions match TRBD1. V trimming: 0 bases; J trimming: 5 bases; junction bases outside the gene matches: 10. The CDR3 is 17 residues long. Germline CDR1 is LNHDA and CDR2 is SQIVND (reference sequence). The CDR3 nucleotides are TGTGCCAGTAGTATAGATCTCCGGGACAGGGTAAAGACTGAAGCTTTCTTT. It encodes CASSIDLRDRVKTEAFF.

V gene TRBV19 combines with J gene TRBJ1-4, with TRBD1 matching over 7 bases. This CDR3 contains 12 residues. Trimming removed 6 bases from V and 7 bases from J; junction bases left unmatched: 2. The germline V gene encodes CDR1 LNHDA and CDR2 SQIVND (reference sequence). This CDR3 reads CASRRDSEKLFF. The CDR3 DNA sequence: TGTGCCAGTAGGCGGGACAGTGAAAAACTGTTTTTT.

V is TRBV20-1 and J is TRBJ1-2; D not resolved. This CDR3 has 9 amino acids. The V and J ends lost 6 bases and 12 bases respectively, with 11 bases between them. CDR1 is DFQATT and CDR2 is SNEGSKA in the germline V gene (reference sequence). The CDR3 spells CSAGDYHTF. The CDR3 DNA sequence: TGCAGTGCGGGAGACTACCACACCTTC.

The CDR3 loop reads CASSLMSSGNSGNTIYF. The CDR3 bases are TGCGCCAGCAGCTTGATGTCTTCTGGGAACTCTGGAAACACCATATATTTT. The chain has TRBV5-1 and TRBJ1-3, with D unresolved. Germline CDR1 reads SGHRS; CDR2 reads YFSETQ. Trimming took off 1 base at V and 0 bases at J, with 14 bases between the two ends. CDR3 length equals 17 residues.

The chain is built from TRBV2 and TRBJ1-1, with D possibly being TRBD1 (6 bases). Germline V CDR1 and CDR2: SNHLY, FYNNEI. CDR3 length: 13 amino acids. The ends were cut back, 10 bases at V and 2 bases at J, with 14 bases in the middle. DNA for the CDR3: TGTGCCATTAACCGGGACATCAACACTGAAGCTTTCTTT. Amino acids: CAINRDINTEAFF.

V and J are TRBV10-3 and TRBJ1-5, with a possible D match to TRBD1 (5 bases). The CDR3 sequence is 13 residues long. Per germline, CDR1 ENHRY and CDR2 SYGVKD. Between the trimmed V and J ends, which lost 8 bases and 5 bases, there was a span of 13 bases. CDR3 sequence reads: CAIGTNMDQPQHF. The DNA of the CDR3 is TGTGCCATCGGGACCAATATGGATCAGCCCCAGCATTTT.

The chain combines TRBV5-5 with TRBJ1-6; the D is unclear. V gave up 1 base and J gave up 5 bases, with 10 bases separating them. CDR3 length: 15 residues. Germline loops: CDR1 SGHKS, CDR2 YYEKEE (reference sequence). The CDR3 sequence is CASSLRTGNNSPLHF. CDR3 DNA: TGTGCCAGCAGCTTGCGTACGGGAAATAATTCACCCCTCCACTTT.

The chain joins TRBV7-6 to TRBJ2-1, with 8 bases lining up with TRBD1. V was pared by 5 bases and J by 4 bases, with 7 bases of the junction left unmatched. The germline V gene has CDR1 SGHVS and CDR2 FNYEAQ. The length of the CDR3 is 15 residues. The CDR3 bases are TGTGCCAGCAGCCCTTGGACAGGGAATTACAATGAGCAGTTCTTC. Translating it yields CASSPWTGNYNEQFF. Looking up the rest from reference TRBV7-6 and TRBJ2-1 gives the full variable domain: GAGVSQSPRYKVTKRGQDVALRCDPISGHVSLYWYRQALGQGPEFLTYFNYEAQQDKSGLPNDRFSAERPEGSISTLTIQRTEQRDSAMYRCASSPWTGNYNEQFFGPGTRLTVL.

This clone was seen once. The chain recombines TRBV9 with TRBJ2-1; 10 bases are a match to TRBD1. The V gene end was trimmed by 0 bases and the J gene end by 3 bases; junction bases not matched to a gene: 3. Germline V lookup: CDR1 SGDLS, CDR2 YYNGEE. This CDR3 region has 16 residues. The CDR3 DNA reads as TGTGCCAGCAGCGTAGCTGGACAGGGGGGCTACAATGAGCAGTTCTTC. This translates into CASSVAGQGGYNEQFF.

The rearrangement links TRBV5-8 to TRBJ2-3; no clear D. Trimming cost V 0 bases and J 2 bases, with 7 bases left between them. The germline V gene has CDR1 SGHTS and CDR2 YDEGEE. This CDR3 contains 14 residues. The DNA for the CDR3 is TGTGCCAGCAGCTTGGGACTTCCCACAGATACGCAGTATTTT. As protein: CASSLGLPTDTQYF. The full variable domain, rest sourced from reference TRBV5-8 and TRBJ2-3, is EAGVTQSPTHLIKTRGQQATLRCSPISGHTSVYWYQQALGLGLQFLLWYDEGEERNRGNFPPRFSGRQFPNYSSELNVNALELEDSALYLCASSLGLPTDTQYFGPGTRLTVL.

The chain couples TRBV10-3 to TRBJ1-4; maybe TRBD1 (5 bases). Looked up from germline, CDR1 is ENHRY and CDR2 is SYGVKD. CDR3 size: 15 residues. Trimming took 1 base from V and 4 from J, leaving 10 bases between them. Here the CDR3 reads CAISEWGVGNEKLFF. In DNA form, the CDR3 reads TGTGCCATCAGTGAGTGGGGGGTCGGTAATGAAAAACTGTTTTTT.

The CDR3 sequence is CASSLASVGTDTQYF. CDR3 nucleotides: TGTGCCAGCAGTTTAGCTAGCGTCGGCACAGATACGCAGTATTTT. J is TRBJ2-3 and V is TRBV28, with a tentative D call TRBD2 (6 bases). The germline V and J ends were trimmed by 2 bases and 1 base, with 10 bases remaining between them. CDR3 length: 15 amino acids. CDR1 is MDHEN, CDR2 SYDVKM, per germline.

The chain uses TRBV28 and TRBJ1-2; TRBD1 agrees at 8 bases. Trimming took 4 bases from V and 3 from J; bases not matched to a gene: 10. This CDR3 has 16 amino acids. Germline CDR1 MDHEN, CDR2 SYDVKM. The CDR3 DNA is TGTGCCAGCAGTTCCTCCGGACAGGGAAAGTACTATGGCTACACCTTC. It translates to CASSSSGQGKYYGYTF.

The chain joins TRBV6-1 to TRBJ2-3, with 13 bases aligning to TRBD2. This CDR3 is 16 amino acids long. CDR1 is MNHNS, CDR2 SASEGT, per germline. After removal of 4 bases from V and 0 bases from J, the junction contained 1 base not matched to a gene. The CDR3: CASSAGLAGSTDTQYF. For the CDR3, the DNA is TGTGCCAGCAGTGCGGGACTAGCGGGGAGCACAGATACGCAGTATTTT.